The following is a TCR beta chain sequence with its context. The record originates from a study of breast tumors, draining lymph nodes, adjacent tissues. MiXCR, run by TCRdb on the multiplex PCR reads, gives a single entry per CDR3 protein. This sample has fewer than 200,000 distinct CDR3 sequences, with 33% found just once. Axillary draining lymph nodes of breast cancer patients supplied the node samples. CDR1 and CDR2 (germline): KGHDR, SFDVKD. The CDR3 covers 17 residues. V lost 3 bases and J lost 1; bases outside the gene matches: 4. Sequenced sample: axillary lymph node tissue. The chain carries TRBV24-1 and TRBJ2-3; 12 bases map to TRBD2. The source of this sequence is a female donor with breast cancer. Some clones in this sample may be carry-over from other donors' samples. The CDR3 sequence is CATSDRRTSGGTDTQYF. CDR3 sequence (DNA): TGTGCCACCAGTGATCGTAGGACTAGCGGGGGCACAGATACGCAGTATTTT.